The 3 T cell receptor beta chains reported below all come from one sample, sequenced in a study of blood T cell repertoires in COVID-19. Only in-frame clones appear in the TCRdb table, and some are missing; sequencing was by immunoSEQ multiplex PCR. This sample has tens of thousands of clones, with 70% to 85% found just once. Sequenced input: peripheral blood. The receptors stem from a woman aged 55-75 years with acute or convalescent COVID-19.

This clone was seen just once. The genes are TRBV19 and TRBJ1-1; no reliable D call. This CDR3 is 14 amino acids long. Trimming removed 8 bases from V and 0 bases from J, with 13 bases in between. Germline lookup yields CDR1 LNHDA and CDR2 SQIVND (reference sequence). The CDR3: CASGRGQLNTEAFF. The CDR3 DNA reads TGTGCCAGTGGTCGCGGCCAGCTGAACACTGAAGCTTTCTTT.

In DNA, the CDR3 is TGTGCCACCAGTGATCCGGGACAGGGCCAAGAAAAACTGTTTTTT. Amino acids: CATSDPGQGQEKLFF. The rearrangement links TRBV24-1 to TRBJ1-4; 9 bases are shared with TRBD1. V lost 3 bases to trimming and J lost 8 bases; unmatched junction nucleotides: 6. Germline lookup yields CDR1 KGHDR and CDR2 SFDVKD. The CDR3 length is 15 residues.

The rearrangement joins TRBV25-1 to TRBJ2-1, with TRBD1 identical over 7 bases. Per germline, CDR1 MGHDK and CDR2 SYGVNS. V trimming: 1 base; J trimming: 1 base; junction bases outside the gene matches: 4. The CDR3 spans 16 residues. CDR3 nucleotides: TGTGCCAGCAGTGAATCAGGGGGACAGTCCTACAATGAGCAGTTCTTC. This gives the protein CASSESGGQSYNEQFF. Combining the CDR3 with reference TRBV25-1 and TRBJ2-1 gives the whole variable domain EADIYQTPRYLVIGTGKKITLECSQTMGHDKMYWYQQDPGMELHLIHYSYGVNSTEKGDLSSESTVSRIRTEHFPLTLESARPSHTSQYLCASSESGGQSYNEQFFGPGTRLTVL.